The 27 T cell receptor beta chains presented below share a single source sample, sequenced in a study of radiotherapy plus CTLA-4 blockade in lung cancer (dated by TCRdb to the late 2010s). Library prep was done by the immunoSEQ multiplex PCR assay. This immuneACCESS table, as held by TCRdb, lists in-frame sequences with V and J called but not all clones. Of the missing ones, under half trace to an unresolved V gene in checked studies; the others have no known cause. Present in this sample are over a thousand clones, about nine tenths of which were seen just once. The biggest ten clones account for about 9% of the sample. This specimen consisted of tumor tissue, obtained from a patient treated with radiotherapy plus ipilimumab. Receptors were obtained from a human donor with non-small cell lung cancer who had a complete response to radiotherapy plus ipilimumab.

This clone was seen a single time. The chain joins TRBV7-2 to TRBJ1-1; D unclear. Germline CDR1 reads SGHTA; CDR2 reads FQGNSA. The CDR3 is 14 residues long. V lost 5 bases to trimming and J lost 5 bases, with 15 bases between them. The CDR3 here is CASSRPGGSTEAFF. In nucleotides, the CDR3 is TGTGCCAGCAGCCGACCGGGTGGAAGTACTGAAGCTTTCTTT.

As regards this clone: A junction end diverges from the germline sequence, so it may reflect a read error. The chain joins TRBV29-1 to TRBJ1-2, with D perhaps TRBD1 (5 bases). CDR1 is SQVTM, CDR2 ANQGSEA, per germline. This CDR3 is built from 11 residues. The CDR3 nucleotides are TGCAGCGTTCTAACAGTACCGGGGCCTTCCTTC. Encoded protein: CSVLTVPGPSF.

CDR3 in amino acids: CSVARQGTEAFF. In nucleotides, the CDR3 is TGCAGCGTTGCCCGACAGGGGACTGAAGCTTTCTTT. V usage is TRBV29-1 and J usage is TRBJ1-1; 8 bases map to TRBD1. Trimming cost V 4 bases and J 5 bases; bases outside gene matches: 3. The CDR3 contains 12 residues. From germline, CDR1 is SQVTM and CDR2 ANQGSEA.

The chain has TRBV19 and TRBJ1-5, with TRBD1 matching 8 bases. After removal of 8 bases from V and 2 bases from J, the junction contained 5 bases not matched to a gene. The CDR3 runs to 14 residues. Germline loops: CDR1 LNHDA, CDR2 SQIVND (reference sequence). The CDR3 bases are TGTGCCAGTCATGACAGGGGCCGCAATCAGCCCCAGCATTTT. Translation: CASHDRGRNQPQHF. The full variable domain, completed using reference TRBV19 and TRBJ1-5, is DGGITQSPKYLFRKEGQNVTLSCEQNLNHDAMYWYRQDPGQGLRLIYYSQIVNDFQKGDIAEGYSVSREKKESFPLTVTSAQKNPTAFYLCASHDRGRNQPQHFGDGTRLSIL.

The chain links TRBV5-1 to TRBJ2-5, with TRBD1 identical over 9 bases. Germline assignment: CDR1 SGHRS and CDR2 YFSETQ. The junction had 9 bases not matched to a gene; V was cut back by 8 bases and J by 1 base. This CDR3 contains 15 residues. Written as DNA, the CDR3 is TGCGCCAGTCGGGGACAGGGCAACATCCAAGAGACCCAGTACTTC. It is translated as CASRGQGNIQETQYF. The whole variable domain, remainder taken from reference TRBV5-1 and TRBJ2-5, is KAGVTQTPRYLIKTRGQQVTLSCSPISGHRSVSWYQQTPGQGLQFLFEYFSETQRNKGNFPGRFSGRQFSNSRSEMNVSTLELGDSALYLCASRGQGNIQETQYFGPGTRLLVL.

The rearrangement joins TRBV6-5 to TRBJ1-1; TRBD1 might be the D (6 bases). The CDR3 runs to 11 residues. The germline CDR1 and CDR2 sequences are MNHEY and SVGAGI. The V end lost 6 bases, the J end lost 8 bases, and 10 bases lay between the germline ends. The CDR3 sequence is CASRFTGEAFF. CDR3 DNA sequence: TGTGCCAGCAGATTTACAGGGGAAGCTTTCTTT.

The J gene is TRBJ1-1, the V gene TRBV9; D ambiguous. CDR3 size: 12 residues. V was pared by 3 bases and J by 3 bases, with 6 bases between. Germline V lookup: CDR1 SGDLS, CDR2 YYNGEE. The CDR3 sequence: CASSGLDTEAFF. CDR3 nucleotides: TGTGCCAGCAGCGGCTTGGACACTGAAGCTTTCTTT.

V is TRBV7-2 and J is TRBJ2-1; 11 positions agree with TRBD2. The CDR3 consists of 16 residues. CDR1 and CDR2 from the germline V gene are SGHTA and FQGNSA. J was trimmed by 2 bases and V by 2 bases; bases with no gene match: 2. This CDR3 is CASSLKTSGTYNEQFF. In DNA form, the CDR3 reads TGTGCCAGCAGCTTAAAGACTAGCGGGACCTACAATGAGCAGTTCTTC.

DNA for the CDR3: TGTGCCACCAGCAGAGCAACGAACACCGGGGAGCTGTTTTTT. Amino acids: CATSRATNTGELFF. The rearrangement uses TRBV15 and TRBJ2-2, with D unclear. The CDR3 is made up of 14 amino acids. Germline-derived CDR1 and CDR2 are LNHNV and YYDKDF (reference sequence). V lost 1 base and J lost 0, with 3 bases in between.

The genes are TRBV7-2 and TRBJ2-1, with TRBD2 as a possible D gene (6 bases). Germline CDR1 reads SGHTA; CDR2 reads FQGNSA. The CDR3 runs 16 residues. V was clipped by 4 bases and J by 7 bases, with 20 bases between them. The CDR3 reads CASSSPIAERLNEQFF. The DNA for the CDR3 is TGTGCCAGCAGCTCCCCAATAGCGGAACGACTTAATGAGCAGTTCTTC.

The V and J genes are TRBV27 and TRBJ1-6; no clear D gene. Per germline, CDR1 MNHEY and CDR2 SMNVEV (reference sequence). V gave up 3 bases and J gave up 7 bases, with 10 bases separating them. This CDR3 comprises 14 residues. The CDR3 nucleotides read TGTGCCAGCAGTTTTATGGGGTCCAATTCACCCCTCCACTTT. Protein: CASSFMGSNSPLHF.

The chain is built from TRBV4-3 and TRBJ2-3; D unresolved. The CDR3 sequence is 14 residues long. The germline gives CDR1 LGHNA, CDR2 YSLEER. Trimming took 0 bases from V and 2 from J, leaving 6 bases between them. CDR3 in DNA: TGCGCCAGCAGCCAAGATCAGAACACAGATACGCAGTATTTT. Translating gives CASSQDQNTDTQYF.

The CDR3 DNA reads TGTGCCAGCAGTGTCGAAAGGGGGCGAGGTCAGCCCCAGCATTTT. Protein sequence: CASSVERGRGQPQHF. The chain joins TRBV2 to TRBJ1-5, with 7 bases identical to TRBD1. V dropped 4 bases and J dropped 6; count of bases not matched to a gene: 9. Germline V gives CDR1 SNHLY, CDR2 FYNNEI. This CDR3 region has 15 residues.

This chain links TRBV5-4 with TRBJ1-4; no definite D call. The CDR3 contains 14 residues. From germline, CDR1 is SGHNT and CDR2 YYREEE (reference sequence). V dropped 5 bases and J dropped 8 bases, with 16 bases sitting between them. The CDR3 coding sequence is TGTGCCAGCAGTTCCTCGCCCCCAGGAGAAAAACTGTTTTTT. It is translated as CASSSSPPGEKLFF.

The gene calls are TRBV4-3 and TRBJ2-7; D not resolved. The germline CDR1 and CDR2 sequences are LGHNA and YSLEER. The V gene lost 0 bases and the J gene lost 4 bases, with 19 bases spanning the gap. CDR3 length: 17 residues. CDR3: CASSQDTPVARTYEQYF. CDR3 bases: TGCGCCAGCAGCCAAGATACCCCAGTAGCTAGAACATACGAGCAGTACTTC.

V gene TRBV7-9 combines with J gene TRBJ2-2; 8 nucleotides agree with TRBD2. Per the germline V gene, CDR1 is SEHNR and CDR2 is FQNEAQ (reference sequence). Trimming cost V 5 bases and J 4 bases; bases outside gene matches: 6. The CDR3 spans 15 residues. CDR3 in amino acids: CASSASGGTTGELFF. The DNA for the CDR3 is TGTGCCAGCAGCGCGAGCGGGGGCACCACCGGGGAGCTGTTTTTT.

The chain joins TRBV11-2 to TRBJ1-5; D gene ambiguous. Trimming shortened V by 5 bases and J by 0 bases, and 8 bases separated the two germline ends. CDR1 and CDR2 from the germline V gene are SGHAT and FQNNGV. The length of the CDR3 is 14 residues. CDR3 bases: TGTGCCAGCAGCACCACCGATAGCAATCAGCCCCAGCATTTT. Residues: CASSTTDSNQPQHF.

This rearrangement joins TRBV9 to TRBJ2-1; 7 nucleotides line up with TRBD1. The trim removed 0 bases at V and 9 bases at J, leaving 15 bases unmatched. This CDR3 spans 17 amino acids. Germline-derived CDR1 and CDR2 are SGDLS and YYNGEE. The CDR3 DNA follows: TGTGCCAGCAGCGTAGCGGCAGGGGGAGTGGGCAACACTGAGCAGTTCTTC. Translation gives CASSVAAGGVGNTEQFF.

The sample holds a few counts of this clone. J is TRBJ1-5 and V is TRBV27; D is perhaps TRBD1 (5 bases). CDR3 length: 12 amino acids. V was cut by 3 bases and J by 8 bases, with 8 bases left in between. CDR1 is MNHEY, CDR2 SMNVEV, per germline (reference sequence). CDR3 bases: TGTGCCAGCAGTTTGGGGGGGGAGCCCCAGCATTTT. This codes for CASSLGGEPQHF.

The CDR3 DNA follows: TGTGCCAGCAGTTTAGCGGGGTGGCACTATGGCTACACCTTC. The encoded protein is CASSLAGWHYGYTF. The chain has TRBV28 and TRBJ1-2; D not certain. The CDR3 runs 14 residues. V was clipped by 2 bases and J by 3 bases, with 10 bases between them. Germline lookup yields CDR1 MDHEN and CDR2 SYDVKM.

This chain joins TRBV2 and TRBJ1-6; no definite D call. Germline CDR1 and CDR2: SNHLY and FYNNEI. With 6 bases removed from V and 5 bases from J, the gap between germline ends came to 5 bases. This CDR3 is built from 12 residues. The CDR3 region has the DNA TGTGCCAGCAGACCTGATAATTCACCCCTCCACTTT. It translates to CASRPDNSPLHF.

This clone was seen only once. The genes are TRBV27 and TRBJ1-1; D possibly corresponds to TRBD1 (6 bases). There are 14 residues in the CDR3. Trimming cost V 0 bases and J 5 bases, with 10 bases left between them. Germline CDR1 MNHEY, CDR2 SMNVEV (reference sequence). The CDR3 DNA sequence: TGTGCCAGCAGTTTATCCAGGGGTCGGACTGAAGCTTTCTTT. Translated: CASSLSRGRTEAFF.

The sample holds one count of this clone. CDR3 in amino acids: CASSLVRGGFEAFF. The CDR3 coding sequence is TGCGCCAGCAGCTTGGTCAGGGGGGGATTTGAAGCTTTCTTT. J is TRBJ1-1 and V is TRBV5-1; the match to TRBD1 covers 7 bases. Losses at the gene ends were 0 bases for V and 7 bases for J; bases not matched to a gene: 6. This CDR3 has 14 amino acids. Germline loops: CDR1 SGHRS, CDR2 YFSETQ. Based on the CDR3 plus reference TRBV5-1 and TRBJ1-1, the full variable domain is KAGVTQTPRYLIKTRGQQVTLSCSPISGHRSVSWYQQTPGQGLQFLFEYFSETQRNKGNFPGRFSGRQFSNSRSEMNVSTLELGDSALYLCASSLVRGGFEAFFGQGTRLTVV.

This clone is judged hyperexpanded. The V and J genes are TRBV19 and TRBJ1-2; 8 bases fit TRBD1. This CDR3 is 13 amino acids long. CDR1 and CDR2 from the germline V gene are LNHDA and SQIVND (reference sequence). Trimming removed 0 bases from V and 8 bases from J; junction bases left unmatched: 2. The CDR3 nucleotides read TGTGCCAGTAGTATAGACAGGGGGCAAGGCTACACCTTC. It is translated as CASSIDRGQGYTF.

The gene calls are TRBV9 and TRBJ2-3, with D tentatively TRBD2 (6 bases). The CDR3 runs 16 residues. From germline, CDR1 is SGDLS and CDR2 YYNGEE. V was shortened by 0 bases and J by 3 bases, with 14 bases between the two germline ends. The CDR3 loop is CASSVDLGGVTDTQYF. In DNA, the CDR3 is TGTGCCAGCAGCGTAGATCTGGGCGGGGTAACAGATACGCAGTATTTT.

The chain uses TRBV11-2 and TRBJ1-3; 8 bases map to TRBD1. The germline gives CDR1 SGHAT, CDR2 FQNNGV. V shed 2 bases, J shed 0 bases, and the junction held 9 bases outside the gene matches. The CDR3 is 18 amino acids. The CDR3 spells CASSLRAWTGSSGNTIYF. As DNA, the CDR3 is TGTGCCAGCAGCTTAAGGGCTTGGACAGGGAGCTCTGGAAACACCATATATTTT.

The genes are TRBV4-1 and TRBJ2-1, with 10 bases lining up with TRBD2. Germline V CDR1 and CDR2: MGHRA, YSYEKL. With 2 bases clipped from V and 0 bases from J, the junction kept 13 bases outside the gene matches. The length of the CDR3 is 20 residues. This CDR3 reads CASSQRPGTSVISSYNEQFF. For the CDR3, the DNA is TGCGCCAGCAGCCAACGTCCCGGGACTAGCGTAATTAGCTCCTACAATGAGCAGTTCTTC.